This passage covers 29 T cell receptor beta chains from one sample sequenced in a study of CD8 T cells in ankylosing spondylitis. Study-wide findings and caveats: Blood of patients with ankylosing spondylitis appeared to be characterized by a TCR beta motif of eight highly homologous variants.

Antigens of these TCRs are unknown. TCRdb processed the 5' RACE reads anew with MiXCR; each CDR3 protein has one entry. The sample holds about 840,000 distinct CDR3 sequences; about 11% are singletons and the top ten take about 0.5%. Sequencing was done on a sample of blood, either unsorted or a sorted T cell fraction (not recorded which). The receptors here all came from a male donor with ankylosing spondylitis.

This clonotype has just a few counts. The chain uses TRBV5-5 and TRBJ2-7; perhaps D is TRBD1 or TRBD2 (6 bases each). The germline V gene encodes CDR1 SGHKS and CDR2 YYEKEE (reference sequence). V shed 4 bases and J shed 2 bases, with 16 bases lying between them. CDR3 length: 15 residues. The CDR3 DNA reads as TGTGCCAGCAGCCGCGGAGGGGGACAAACCTACGAGCAGTACTTC. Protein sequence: CASSRGGGQTYEQYF.

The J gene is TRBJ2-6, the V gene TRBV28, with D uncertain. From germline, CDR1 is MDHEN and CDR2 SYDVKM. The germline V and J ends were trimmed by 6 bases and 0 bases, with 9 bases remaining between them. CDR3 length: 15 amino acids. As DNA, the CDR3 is TGTGCCAGCAGACACCCAAGCTCTGGGGCCAACGTCCTGACTTTC. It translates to CASRHPSSGANVLTF.

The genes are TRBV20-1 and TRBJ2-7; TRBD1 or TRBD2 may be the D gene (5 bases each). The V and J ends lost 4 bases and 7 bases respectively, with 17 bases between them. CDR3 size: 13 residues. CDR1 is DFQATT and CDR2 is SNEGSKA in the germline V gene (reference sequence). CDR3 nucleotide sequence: TGCAGTGCTATGAATCCGGGGACCTTGGAGCAGTACTTC. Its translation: CSAMNPGTLEQYF.

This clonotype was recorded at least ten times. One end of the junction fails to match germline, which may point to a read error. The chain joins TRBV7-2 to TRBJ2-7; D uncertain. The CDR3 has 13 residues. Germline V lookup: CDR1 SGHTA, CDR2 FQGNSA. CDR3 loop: CASSLARTYEQYF. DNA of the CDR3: TGCGCCAGCAGCTTGGCCAGAACCTACGAGCAGTACTTC.

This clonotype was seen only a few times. In nucleotides, the CDR3 is TGCGCCAGCAGCCTGACTTCGGGGGGCGTAGAGACCCAGTACTTC. Protein: CASSLTSGGVETQYF. The chain couples TRBV4-1 to TRBJ2-5; tentative D call: TRBD2 (7 bases). CDR3 length: 15 residues. Per germline, CDR1 MGHRA and CDR2 YSYEKL. Trimming pared 4 bases from V and 4 bases from J, leaving 16 bases between.

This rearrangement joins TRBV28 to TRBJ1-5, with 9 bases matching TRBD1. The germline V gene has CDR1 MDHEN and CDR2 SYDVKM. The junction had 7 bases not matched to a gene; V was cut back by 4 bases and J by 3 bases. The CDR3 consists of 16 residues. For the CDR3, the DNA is TGTGCCAGCAGTTACCCCGGGACAGGGTACAATCAGCCCCAGCATTTT. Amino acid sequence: CASSYPGTGYNQPQHF. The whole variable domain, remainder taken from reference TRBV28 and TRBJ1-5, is DVKVTQSSRYLVKRTGEKVFLECVQDMDHENMFWYRQDPGLGLRLIYFSYDVKMKEKGDIPEGYSVSREKKERFSLILESASTNQTSMYLCASSYPGTGYNQPQHFGDGTRLSIL.

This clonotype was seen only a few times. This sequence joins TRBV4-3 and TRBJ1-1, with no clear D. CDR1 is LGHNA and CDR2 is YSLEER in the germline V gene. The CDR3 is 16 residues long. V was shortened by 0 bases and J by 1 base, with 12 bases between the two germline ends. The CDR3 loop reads CASSQDFFTANTEAFF. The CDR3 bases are TGCGCCAGCAGCCAAGATTTTTTCACAGCGAACACTGAAGCTTTCTTT.

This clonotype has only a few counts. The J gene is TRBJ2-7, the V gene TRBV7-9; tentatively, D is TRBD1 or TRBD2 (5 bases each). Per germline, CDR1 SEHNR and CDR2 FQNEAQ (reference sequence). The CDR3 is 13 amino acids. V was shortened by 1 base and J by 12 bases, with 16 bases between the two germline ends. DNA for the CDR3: TGTGCCAGCAGCTTAGACGGGACCCAGACGGCGTACTTC. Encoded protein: CASSLDGTQTAYF.

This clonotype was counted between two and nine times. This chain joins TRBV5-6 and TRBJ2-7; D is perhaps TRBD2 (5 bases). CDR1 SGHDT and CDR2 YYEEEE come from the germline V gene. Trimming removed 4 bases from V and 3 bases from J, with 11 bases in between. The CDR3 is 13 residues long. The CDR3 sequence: CASSPIDYYEQYF. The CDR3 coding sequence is TGTGCCAGCAGCCCCATCGACTACTACGAGCAGTACTTC.

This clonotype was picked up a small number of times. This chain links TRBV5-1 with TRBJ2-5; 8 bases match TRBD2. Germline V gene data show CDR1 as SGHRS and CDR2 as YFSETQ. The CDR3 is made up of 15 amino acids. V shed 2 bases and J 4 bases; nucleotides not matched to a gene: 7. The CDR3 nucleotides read TGCGCCAGCAGCTTTTGGCGGGGGGTAGGAGAGACCCAGTACTTC. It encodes CASSFWRGVGETQYF.

The CDR3, as DNA: TGTGCCAGCAGCCCCGGGACGCTCACCGGGGAGCTGTTTTTT. It encodes CASSPGTLTGELFF. The genes are TRBV5-5 and TRBJ2-2; perhaps D is TRBD1 or TRBD2 (5 bases each). V gave up 4 bases and J gave up 4 bases, with 11 bases separating them. The CDR3 loop spans 14 amino acids. Germline V gene sequence: CDR1 SGHKS, CDR2 YYEKEE (reference sequence).

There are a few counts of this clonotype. This chain's CDR3 is CASSLKGQGFDGYTF. CDR3 nucleotide sequence: TGTGCCAGCAGCTTAAAGGGACAGGGGTTCGATGGCTACACCTTC. This chain uses TRBV7-9 with TRBJ1-2; 10 positions agree with TRBD1. In germline, CDR1 is SEHNR, CDR2 FQNEAQ (reference sequence). V trimming: 2 bases; J trimming: 6 bases; junction bases outside the gene matches: 6. CDR3 length: 15 amino acids.

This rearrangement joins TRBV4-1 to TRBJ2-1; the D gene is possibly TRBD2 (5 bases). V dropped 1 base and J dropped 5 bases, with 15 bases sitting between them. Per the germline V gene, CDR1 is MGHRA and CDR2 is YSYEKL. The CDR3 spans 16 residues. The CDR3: CASSQAVVSGNNEQFF. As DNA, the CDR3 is TGCGCCAGCAGCCAAGCGGTGGTGAGCGGTAACAATGAGCAGTTCTTC.

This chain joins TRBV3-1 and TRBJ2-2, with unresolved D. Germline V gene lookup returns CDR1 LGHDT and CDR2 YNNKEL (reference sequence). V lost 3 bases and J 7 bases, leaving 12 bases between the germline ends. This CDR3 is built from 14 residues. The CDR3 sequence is CASSHPERGGELFF. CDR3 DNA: TGTGCCAGCAGCCACCCCGAGCGAGGCGGGGAGCTGTTTTTT.

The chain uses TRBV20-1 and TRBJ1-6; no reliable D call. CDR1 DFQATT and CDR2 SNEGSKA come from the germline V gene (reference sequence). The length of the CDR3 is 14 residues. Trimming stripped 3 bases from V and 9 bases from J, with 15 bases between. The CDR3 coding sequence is TGCAGTGCTAGGCGAGGTGCCCTAAGTTCACCCCTCCACTTT. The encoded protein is CSARRGALSSPLHF.

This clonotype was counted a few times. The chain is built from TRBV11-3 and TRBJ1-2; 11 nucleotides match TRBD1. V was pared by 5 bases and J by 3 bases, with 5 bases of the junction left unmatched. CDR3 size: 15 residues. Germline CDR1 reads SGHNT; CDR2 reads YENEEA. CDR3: CASSRTGGADYGYTF. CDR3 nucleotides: TGTGCCAGCAGCCGGACAGGGGGCGCCGACTATGGCTACACCTTC.

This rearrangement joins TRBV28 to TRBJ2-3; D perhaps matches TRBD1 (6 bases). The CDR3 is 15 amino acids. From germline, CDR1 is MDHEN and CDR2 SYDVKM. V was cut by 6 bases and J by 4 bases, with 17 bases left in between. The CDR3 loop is CASRARQVGPDTQYF. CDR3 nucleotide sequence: TGTGCCAGCAGAGCCAGACAGGTGGGACCAGATACGCAGTATTTT.

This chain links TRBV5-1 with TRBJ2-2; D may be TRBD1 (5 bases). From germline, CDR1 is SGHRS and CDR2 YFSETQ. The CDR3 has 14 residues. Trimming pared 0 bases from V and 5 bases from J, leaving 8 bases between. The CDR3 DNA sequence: TGCGCCAGCAGCTTGGACAGGATGACCGGGGAGCTGTTTTTT. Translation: CASSLDRMTGELFF.

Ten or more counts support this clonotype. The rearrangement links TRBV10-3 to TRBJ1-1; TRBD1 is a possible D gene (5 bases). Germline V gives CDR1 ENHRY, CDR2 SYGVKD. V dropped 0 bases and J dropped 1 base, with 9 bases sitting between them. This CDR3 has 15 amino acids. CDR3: CAISESVTGNTEAFF. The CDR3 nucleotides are TGTGCCATCAGTGAGTCGGTAACAGGGAACACTGAAGCTTTCTTT.

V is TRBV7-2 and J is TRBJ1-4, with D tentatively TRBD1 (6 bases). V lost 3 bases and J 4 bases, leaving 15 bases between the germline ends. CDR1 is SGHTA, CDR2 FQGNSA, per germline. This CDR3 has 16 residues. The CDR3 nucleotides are TGTGCCAGCAGCTTGGGACAACTCCGCTATAATGAAAAACTGTTTTTT. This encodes CASSLGQLRYNEKLFF.

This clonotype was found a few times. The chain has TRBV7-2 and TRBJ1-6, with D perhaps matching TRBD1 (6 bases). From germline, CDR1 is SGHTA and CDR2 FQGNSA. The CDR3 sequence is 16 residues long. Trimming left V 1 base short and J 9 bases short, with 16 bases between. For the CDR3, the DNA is TGTGCCAGCAGCTTAGTCTGGGACACAAACATTTCACCCCTCCACTTT. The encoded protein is CASSLVWDTNISPLHF. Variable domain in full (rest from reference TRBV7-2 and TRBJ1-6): GAGVSQSPSNKVTEKGKDVELRCDPISGHTALYWYRQSLGQGLEFLIYFQGNSAPDKSGLPSDRFSAERTGGSVSTLTIQRTQQEDSAVYLCASSLVWDTNISPLHFGNGTRLTVT.

The CDR3, as DNA: TGCAGTGCTAGAGCCTTCGAGGGGCCCCAGCATTTT. Its translation is CSARAFEGPQHF. The genes are TRBV20-1 and TRBJ1-5; D ambiguous. V gave up 1 base and J gave up 9 bases, with 10 bases separating them. Germline V gives CDR1 DFQATT, CDR2 SNEGSKA (reference sequence). CDR3 length: 12 amino acids.

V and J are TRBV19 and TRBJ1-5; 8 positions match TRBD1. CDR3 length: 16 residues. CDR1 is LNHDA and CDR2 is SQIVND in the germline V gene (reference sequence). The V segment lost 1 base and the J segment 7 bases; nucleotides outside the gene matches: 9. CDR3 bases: TGTGCCAGTAGTATAGGGACAGGGAGAATTGGGCAGCCCCAGCATTTT. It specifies CASSIGTGRIGQPQHF. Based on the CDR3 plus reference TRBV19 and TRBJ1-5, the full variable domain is DGGITQSPKYLFRKEGQNVTLSCEQNLNHDAMYWYRQDPGQGLRLIYYSQIVNDFQKGDIAEGYSVSREKKESFPLTVTSAQKNPTAFYLCASSIGTGRIGQPQHFGDGTRLSIL.

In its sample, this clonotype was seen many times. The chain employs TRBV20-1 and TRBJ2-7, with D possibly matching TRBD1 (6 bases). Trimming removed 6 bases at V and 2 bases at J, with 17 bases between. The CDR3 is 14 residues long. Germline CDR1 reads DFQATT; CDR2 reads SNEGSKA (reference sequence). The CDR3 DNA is TGCAGTGCCAGGGGTCGGGCCGGAGCCTACGAGCAGTACTTC. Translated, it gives CSARGRAGAYEQYF.

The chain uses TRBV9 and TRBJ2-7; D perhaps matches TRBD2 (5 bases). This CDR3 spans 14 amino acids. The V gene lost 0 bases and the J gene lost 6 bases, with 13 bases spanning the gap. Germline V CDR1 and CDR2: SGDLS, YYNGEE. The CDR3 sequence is CASSVDGLRREQYF. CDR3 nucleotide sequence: TGTGCCAGCAGCGTAGATGGACTCCGTCGCGAGCAGTACTTC.

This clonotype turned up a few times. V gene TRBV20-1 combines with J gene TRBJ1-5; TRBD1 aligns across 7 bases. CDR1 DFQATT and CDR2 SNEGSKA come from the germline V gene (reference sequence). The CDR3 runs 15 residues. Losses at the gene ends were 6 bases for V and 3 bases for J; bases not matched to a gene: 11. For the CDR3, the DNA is TGCAGTGCCCCCATTTCTACAGGGGACAATCAGCCCCAGCATTTT. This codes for CSAPISTGDNQPQHF.

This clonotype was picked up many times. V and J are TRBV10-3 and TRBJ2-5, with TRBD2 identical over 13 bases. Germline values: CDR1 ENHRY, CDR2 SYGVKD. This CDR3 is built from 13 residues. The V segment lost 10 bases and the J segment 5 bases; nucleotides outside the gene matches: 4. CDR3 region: CATGTSGVETQYF. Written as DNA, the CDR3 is TGTGCCACCGGGACTAGCGGGGTTGAGACCCAGTACTTC.

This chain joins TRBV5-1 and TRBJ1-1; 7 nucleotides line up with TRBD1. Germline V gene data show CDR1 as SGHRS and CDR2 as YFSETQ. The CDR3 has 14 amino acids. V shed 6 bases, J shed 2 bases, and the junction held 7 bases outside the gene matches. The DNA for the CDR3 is TGCGCCAGCAACCCGACAGGGATCAACACTGAAGCTTTCTTT. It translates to CASNPTGINTEAFF.

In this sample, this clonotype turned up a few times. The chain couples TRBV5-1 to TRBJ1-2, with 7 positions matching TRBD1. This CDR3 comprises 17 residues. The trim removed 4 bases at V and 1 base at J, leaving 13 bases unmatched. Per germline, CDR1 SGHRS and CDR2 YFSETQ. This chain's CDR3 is CASSPGLRDRSNYGYTF. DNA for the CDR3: TGCGCCAGCAGCCCTGGGCTCCGGGACAGAAGTAACTATGGCTACACCTTC. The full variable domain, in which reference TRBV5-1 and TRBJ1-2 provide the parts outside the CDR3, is KAGVTQTPRYLIKTRGQQVTLSCSPISGHRSVSWYQQTPGQGLQFLFEYFSETQRNKGNFPGRFSGRQFSNSRSEMNVSTLELGDSALYLCASSPGLRDRSNYGYTFGSGTRLTVV.